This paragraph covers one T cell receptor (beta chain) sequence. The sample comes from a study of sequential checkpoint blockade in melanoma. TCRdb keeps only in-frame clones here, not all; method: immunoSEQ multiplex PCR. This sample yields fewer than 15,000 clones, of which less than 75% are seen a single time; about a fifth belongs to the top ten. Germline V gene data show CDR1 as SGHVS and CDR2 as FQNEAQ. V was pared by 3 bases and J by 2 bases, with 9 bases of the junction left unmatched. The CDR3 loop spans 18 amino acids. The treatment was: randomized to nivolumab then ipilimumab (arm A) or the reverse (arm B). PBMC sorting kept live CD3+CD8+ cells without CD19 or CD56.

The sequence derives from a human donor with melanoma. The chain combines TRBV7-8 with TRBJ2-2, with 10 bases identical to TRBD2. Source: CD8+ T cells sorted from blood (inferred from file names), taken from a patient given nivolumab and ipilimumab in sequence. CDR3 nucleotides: TGTGCCAGCAGCTTCCCTAGCGGGGGCATAGGAAACACCGGGGAGCTGTTTTTT. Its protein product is CASSFPSGGIGNTGELFF.